This TCR beta chain was captured in a study of blood T cells in healthy people across ages (dated by TCRdb to between 2014 and 2016). Regarding the research as a whole: In model experiments, template switching captured about one uniquely barcoded TCR beta cDNA molecule for every two T cells. To track age-related changes in TCR beta repertoire diversity, the study relied on deep sequencing normalized with unique cDNA molecular identifiers. The donors were split into four age groups: young (average 16 years), middle-aged (roughly 42), aged (about 56) and long-lived (more than 80). To avoid experimental bias, donors of different ages were distributed randomly across sequencing lanes. The study analyzed two additional independent replicas of 1 million unique cDNA reads from the same blood draw for two donors, one aged 18 to 30 and one aged 80 or older.

About this clonotype itself: The antigen it binds to is not known. The record has no base qualities; no much larger clone is one base away.

Systemically healthy Caucasian individuals from Russia, 35 to 50 in total and aged roughly 6 to 100 years, were included as donors. Each donor gave ten milliliters of peripheral blood, collected into EDTA-treated Vacutainer tubes. Ficoll-Paque density-gradient centrifugation was used to isolate PBMCs, with at least 6 million per sample. Trizol reagent was used to extract total RNA from PBMCs, with at least 6 micrograms per sample. For every donor, flow cytometry on a PBMC aliquot measured the percentage of naive CD45RAhigh/CD27high T cells. Receptor libraries were prepared by 5' RACE. The sample was run on an Illumina HiSeq 2500. A second PCR of 7 to 11 cycles was run with a J-beta primer mix and a sample-barcoded 5' primer. Each TCR beta cDNA molecule received a unique molecular identifier from a template-switch 5' adaptor carrying 12 random nucleotides. Each sample yielded at least 2.5 million CDR3-containing paired-end reads. First-strand cDNA synthesis was performed from all RNA using the Mint cDNA synthesis kit, with priming by a TRBC-specific oligonucleotide. All cDNA was treated with uracil-DNA glycosylase and then went through a first 18-cycle PCR with the universal primers M1SS and BC2_uni_R. For the original study's pipeline: Each sample was normalized by randomly selecting 1 million high-quality reads, each carrying a distinct molecular identifier. Reads sharing molecular identifiers were discarded rather than binned into consensus sequences. CDR3 identification, clonotype clustering and error correction used MiTCR with a Q25 quality threshold and the strictest error-elimination algorithm. A nonparametric unseen species model using Euler transformation provided a lower-bound estimate of total TCR beta diversity. The raw public data were reprocessed by TCRdb itself: fastp quality trimming at Q25, MiXCR clonotype calling, in-frame beta chains only. Every distinct CDR3 protein forms one entry, paired with its most common genes and DNA. TCRdb, not the original authors, processed these V and J calls. The sample data list hundreds of thousands of distinct CDR3 sequences, and roughly 26% of these were observed just once. The top ten hold approximately 15% of the sample.

The paper's findings and limits, for the study overall: Compared with the aged group, more naive CD4+ T cells, fewer expanded clones and increased TCR diversity were shown by the long-lived group, suggesting age selection. Because donor CMV infection status was unknown, age-related changes in expanded clonotypes were potentially confounded. Because profiling used bulk unsorted PBMCs, naive and antigen-experienced compartments could not be compared conclusively. Observed TCR beta diversity per million T cells fell roughly linearly with age, and a significant reduction was already apparent by age roughly 40. Observed TCR beta diversity correlated strongly with the percentage of naive T cells measured by flow cytometry. Total diversity estimates from one million sequenced T cells were considered lower bounds and underestimates.

The receptor's source is a woman older than 75 in good health. Material for sequencing was blood.

The CDR3 region has the sequence CASSYGAPGTDNQPQHF. The sequenced DNA is TGTGCCAGCAGTTATGGGGCCCCGGGGACAGACAATCAGCCCCAGCATTTT. The sequence is built from TRBV6-2 or TRBV6-3 and TRBJ1-5; the central 7 bases match TRBD1. The CDR3 goes from the cysteine to the phenylalanine over 17 residues. Here the CDR3 DNA is all that survives: 51 bases in frame from base 1. V has 3 bases trimmed and J has 3 bases trimmed; junction bases matching no gene number 11. The germline V gene gives CDR1 as MNHEY and CDR2 as SVGEGT.